Listed below are T cell receptor beta chains from one sample, sequenced in a study of regulatory T cells in long-lasting Graves disease. TCRdb called the multiplex PCR reads again in MiXCR, with one record for every CDR3 protein. The sample contains 380,000 or so distinct CDR3 sequences, 15% to 20% of which appear only once. Another study also made use of these data, one on T cells in Graves' hyperthyroidism and ophthalmopathy.

The starting material was peripheral blood mononuclear cells (PBMCs), obtained at new diagnosis, from a patient treated with antithyroid drugs. These receptors all stem from a woman in her late teens or twenties with Graves disease. Both conserved end residues are part of each CDR3. Each record gives: J gene, V gene, D gene, clone size, CDR3 protein, CDR3 DNA. A D gene is named only where the DNA matches it firmly. A clone size is listed for some rows: how often the clone was seen (once, few, many), or a class if it is expanded.

>TRBJ2-1|TRBV5-1|-|many
CASSLVGAHSYNEQFF
TGCGCCAGCAGCTTGGTTGGGGCCCACTCCTACAATGAGCAGTTCTTC
>TRBJ2-7|TRBV29-1|TRBD1|-
CSVARDSYYEQYF
TGCAGCGTCGCCCGGGACAGCTACTACGAGCAGTACTTC
>TRBJ1-1|TRBV28|-|many
CASYRTPEAFF
TGTGCCAGCTACCGGACCCCTGAAGCTTTCTTT
>TRBJ1-5|TRBV6-2/TRBV6-3|-|-
CASTQPRPNSNQPQHF
TGTGCCAGCACCCAGCCCCGACCGAATAGCAATCAGCCCCAGCATTTT
>TRBJ2-3|TRBV12-3/TRBV12-4|-|-
CAGGSDSRGLDTQYF
TGTGCCGGCGGTTCGGACTCCAGGGGCCTAGATACGCAGTATTTT
>TRBJ2-7|TRBV5-4|-|few
CASSFGGGAYEQYF
TGTGCCAGCAGCTTCGGTGGCGGAGCCTACGAGCAGTACTTC
>TRBJ1-5|TRBV30|-|many
CAWSKVGGSNQPQHF
TGTGCCTGGAGTAAGGTGGGGGGTAGCAATCAGCCCCAGCATTTT
>TRBJ1-1|TRBV5-1|TRBD1|many
CASSGTGLTEAFF
TGCGCCAGCAGCGGGACAGGGTTGACTGAAGCTTTCTTT
>TRBJ1-1|TRBV12-3/TRBV12-4|-|many
CASSLVATVTEAFF
TGTGCCAGCAGTTTAGTGGCGACAGTCACAGAAGCTTTCTTT
>TRBJ2-1|TRBV6-1|TRBD2|many
CASSEMRLAPYNEQFF
TGTGCCAGCAGTGAAATGCGACTAGCGCCCTACAATGAGCAGTTCTTC
>TRBJ2-7|TRBV5-4|TRBD1|many
CASSAPGTGLQHF
TGTGCCAGCAGCGCCCCCGGGACAGGGCTTCAGCACTTC
>TRBJ1-4|TRBV9|TRBD1|few
CASSASGTGFEKLFF
TGTGCCAGCAGCGCATCCGGGACAGGGTTTGAAAAACTGTTTTTT
>TRBJ2-7|TRBV15|-|many
CATSTPNQYEQYF
TGTGCCACCAGCACCCCTAACCAGTACGAGCAGTACTTC
>TRBJ2-3|TRBV28|TRBD1|-
CASSLLSYQGQITDTQYF
TGTGCCAGCAGTTTGTTGTCGTACCAGGGACAGATCACAGATACGCAGTATTTT
>TRBJ2-1|TRBV6-2/TRBV6-3|-|-
CASSLTSWNEQFF
TGTGCCAGCAGTTTGACTAGTTGGAATGAGCAGTTCTTC